This passage covers 23 T cell receptor beta chains from one sample sequenced in a study of T cell changes during pregnancy in multiple sclerosis. Assay used: immunoSEQ multiplex PCR; TCRdb lists only in-frame clones, some missing. In the table there are tens of thousands of clones, roughly 94% of which are singletons. The sample in question was CD8+ T cells from peripheral blood mononuclear cells, obtained after pregnancy. These receptors came from a female donor with multiple sclerosis, enrolled in a pregnancy study.

The chain links TRBV19 to TRBJ2-1, with D perhaps matching TRBD2 (5 bases). Per germline, CDR1 LNHDA and CDR2 SQIVND (reference sequence). Trimming took 8 bases from V and 2 from J, leaving 10 bases between them. The CDR3 extends over 13 amino acids. Written as DNA, the CDR3 is TGTGCCAGTGGGTGGGGAGCCTACAATGAGCAGTTCTTC. Residues: CASGWGAYNEQFF.

The rearrangement joins TRBV28 to TRBJ1-3, with a tentative D call TRBD1 (5 bases). The CDR3 totals 17 residues. Looked up from germline, CDR1 is MDHEN and CDR2 is SYDVKM. Trimming removed 4 bases at V and 2 bases at J, with 18 bases between. Here the CDR3 DNA reads TGTGCCAGCAGTTGGCCCCCGGAGGGGTCCCCTGGAAACACCATATATTTT. Residues: CASSWPPEGSPGNTIYF.

The genes are TRBV19 and TRBJ2-3, with D tentatively TRBD1 (6 bases). Trimming took 4 bases from V and 0 from J, leaving 14 bases between them. The germline V gene has CDR1 LNHDA and CDR2 SQIVND (reference sequence). The CDR3 is 16 amino acids. CDR3: CASSTWTVSSTDTQYF. The CDR3, as DNA: TGTGCCAGTAGTACTTGGACAGTCTCTAGCACAGATACGCAGTATTTT.

The chain employs TRBV7-9 and TRBJ2-7, with a tentative D call TRBD2 (5 bases). The CDR3 has 14 residues. V lost 1 base and J lost 5, with 12 bases in between. Germline V lookup: CDR1 SEHNR, CDR2 FQNEAQ (reference sequence). The CDR3 region is CASSLVSTGNEQYF. For the CDR3, the DNA is TGTGCCAGCAGCTTAGTTAGCACGGGGAACGAGCAGTACTTC. Drawing the rest from reference TRBV7-9 and TRBJ2-7, the complete variable domain is DTGVSQNPRHKITKRGQNVTFRCDPISEHNRLYWYRQTLGQGPEFLTYFQNEAQLEKSRLLSDRFSAERPKGSFSTLEIQRTEQGDSAMYLCASSLVSTGNEQYFGPGTRLTVT.

V gene TRBV6-5 combines with J gene TRBJ2-6; no definite D call. Trimming stripped 8 bases from V and 0 bases from J, with 5 bases between. The CDR3 covers 13 residues. Germline V lookup: CDR1 MNHEY, CDR2 SVGAGI. CDR3 bases: TGTGCCAGCCGGGTCTCTGGGGCCAACGTCCTGACTTTC. Translated: CASRVSGANVLTF.

This chain joins TRBV25-1 and TRBJ1-2; no reliable D call. Trimming removed 3 bases at V and 5 bases at J, with 4 bases between. This CDR3 contains 11 residues. Germline V gene data show CDR1 as MGHDK and CDR2 as SYGVNS. CDR3 sequence (DNA): TGTGCCAGCAGTGAGACATATGGCTACACCTTC. Protein sequence: CASSETYGYTF.

The V gene is TRBV29-1, the J gene TRBJ2-7; TRBD1 aligns across 7 bases. CDR1 SQVTM and CDR2 ANQGSEA come from the germline V gene. V lost 7 bases to trimming and J lost 3 bases; unmatched junction nucleotides: 6. The CDR3 length is 12 residues. The CDR3 bases are TGCAGCGCCGCAGGGGGTTACTACGAGCAGTACTTC. Amino acids: CSAAGGYYEQYF.

The table lists this clone with a few counts. V is TRBV20-1 and J is TRBJ1-1, with D unclear. The germline V gene encodes CDR1 DFQATT and CDR2 SNEGSKA (reference sequence). The CDR3 length is 11 residues. The V end lost 7 bases, the J end lost 2 bases, and 8 bases lay between the germline ends. The CDR3: CSGALNTEAFF. The CDR3 DNA is TGCAGTGGCGCCCTAAACACTGAAGCTTTCTTT.

This sequence joins TRBV19 and TRBJ2-7, with TRBD1 matching 9 bases. CDR1 is LNHDA, CDR2 SQIVND, per germline (reference sequence). This CDR3 contains 15 residues. V was clipped by 4 bases and J by 5 bases; unmatched bases: 9. The CDR3 sequence: CASSTTGGPFHEQYF. The CDR3 DNA reads as TGTGCCAGTAGTACGACAGGGGGACCCTTTCACGAGCAGTACTTC.

This chain links TRBV25-1 with TRBJ2-7; TRBD1 aligns across 8 bases. Trimming at V came to 8 bases and at J to 4 bases, leaving 7 bases not matched to a gene. In germline, CDR1 is MGHDK, CDR2 SYGVNS. The CDR3 sequence is 13 residues long. The CDR3 region is CASEGQAAYEQYF. CDR3 nucleotide sequence: TGTGCCAGCGAGGGACAGGCCGCATACGAGCAGTACTTC.

The chain combines TRBV11-2 with TRBJ1-2; TRBD1 might be the D (5 bases). The CDR3 contains 14 residues. Germline CDR1 is SGHAT and CDR2 is FQNNGV. With 6 bases removed from V and 8 bases from J, the gap between germline ends came to 19 bases. The CDR3: CASRDLGTLEGYTF. The CDR3 nucleotides read TGTGCCAGCAGAGACCTCGGGACTCTCGAGGGCTACACCTTC. The full variable domain, rest sourced from reference TRBV11-2 and TRBJ1-2, is EAGVAQSPRYKIIEKRQSVAFWCNPISGHATLYWYQQILGQGPKLLIQFQNNGVVDDSQLPKDRFSAERLKGVDSTLKIQPAKLEDSAVYLCASRDLGTLEGYTFGSGTRLTVV.

This chain connects TRBV9 to TRBJ1-4, with D possibly TRBD1 on 5 matching bases. The CDR3 is 15 residues long. With 1 base removed from V and 4 bases from J, the gap between germline ends came to 11 bases. Germline assignment: CDR1 SGDLS and CDR2 YYNGEE. The CDR3 reads CASSVQGSLNEKLFF. CDR3 coding DNA: TGTGCCAGCAGCGTACAGGGCAGCCTTAATGAAAAACTGTTTTTT.

The J gene is TRBJ2-7, the V gene TRBV7-2; D ambiguous. Trimming cost V 1 base and J 2 bases, with 12 bases left between them. The CDR3 is 15 residues long. CDR1 and CDR2 from the germline V gene are SGHTA and FQGNSA. CDR3 bases: TGTGCCAGCAGCTTAGGTACTCACGCCACCTACGAGCAGTACTTC. It codes for CASSLGTHATYEQYF.

The chain uses TRBV7-6 and TRBJ2-3, with D perhaps TRBD2 (6 bases). The germline V gene encodes CDR1 SGHVS and CDR2 FNYEAQ. CDR3 length: 15 residues. V gave up 4 bases and J gave up 5 bases, with 16 bases separating them. The CDR3 sequence is CASSSLAGRKDTQYF. CDR3 in DNA: TGTGCCAGCAGCTCTCTGGCGGGGCGTAAAGATACGCAGTATTTT.

The rearrangement joins TRBV5-8 to TRBJ1-1; no reliable D call. This CDR3 has 15 amino acids. The ends were cut back, 3 bases at V and 0 bases at J, with 12 bases in the middle. Germline values: CDR1 SGHTS, CDR2 YDEGEE. The CDR3 DNA sequence: TGTGCCAGCAGCTCCCTCGGGAACATGAACACTGAAGCTTTCTTT. As protein: CASSSLGNMNTEAFF.

The gene calls are TRBV19 and TRBJ2-1; TRBD1 matches at 8 bases. Germline CDR1 reads LNHDA; CDR2 reads SQIVND (reference sequence). Trimming took 5 bases from V and 3 from J; bases not matched to a gene: 6. The length of the CDR3 is 15 residues. CDR3 sequence (DNA): TGTGCCAGTAGTTCCCCCGGGACAGGCTACAATGAGCAGTTCTTC. Its protein product is CASSSPGTGYNEQFF.

J is TRBJ1-2 and V is TRBV27; D gene uncertain. The CDR3 contains 15 residues. Germline assignment: CDR1 MNHEY and CDR2 SMNVEV (reference sequence). Trimming took 2 bases from V and 3 from J, leaving 13 bases between them. The CDR3 reads CASSLKAGLDYGYTF. For the CDR3, the DNA is TGTGCCAGCAGTTTAAAAGCGGGTTTGGACTATGGCTACACCTTC.

The chain carries TRBV7-8 and TRBJ2-5; a weak D match, TRBD2 (5 bases). Trimming took off 2 bases at V and 5 bases at J, with 12 bases between the two ends. The CDR3 extends over 14 amino acids. From germline, CDR1 is SGHVS and CDR2 FQNEAQ. For the CDR3, the DNA is TGTGCCAGCAGCTTATGGAGCGGCCGCGAGACCCAGTACTTC. This sequence encodes CASSLWSGRETQYF. Variable domain in full (rest from reference TRBV7-8 and TRBJ2-5): GAGVSQSPRYKVAKRGQDVALRCDPISGHVSLFWYQQALGQGPEFLTYFQNEAQLDKSGLPSDRFFAERPEGSVSTLKIQRTQQEDSAVYLCASSLWSGRETQYFGPGTRLLVL.

The V call is TRBV21-1, the J call TRBJ1-4; TRBD1 was called by the table and not checked on the DNA. TRBV21-1 is classified as a pseudogene. The CDR3 runs 18 residues. CDR3 amino acids: CASSRRTENRSPREKLFF. The CDR3 nucleotides read TGTGCCAGCAGCAGAAGGACAGAGAATCGTTCTCCAAGAGAAAAACTGTTTTTT.

J is TRBJ2-5 and V is TRBV7-9; 12 bases match TRBD1. This CDR3 has 15 amino acids. The junction had 5 bases not matched to a gene; V was cut back by 5 bases and J by 4 bases. CDR1 is SEHNR and CDR2 is FQNEAQ in the germline V gene (reference sequence). CDR3: CASSPGQGASETQYF. CDR3 coding DNA: TGTGCCAGCAGCCCGGGACAGGGGGCATCAGAGACCCAGTACTTC.

J is TRBJ2-1 and V is TRBV7-9; D possibly corresponds to TRBD2 (5 bases). The V gene lost 4 bases and the J gene lost 7 bases, with 8 bases spanning the gap. CDR3 length equals 12 residues. Germline-derived CDR1 and CDR2 are SEHNR and FQNEAQ (reference sequence). CDR3 coding DNA: TGTGCCAGCAGCTCGGGAAGGAATGAGCAGTTCTTC. It encodes CASSSGRNEQFF.

The chain couples TRBV14 to TRBJ2-1; TRBD2 matches 15 bases. The V segment lost 6 bases and the J segment 8 bases; nucleotides outside the gene matches: 23. Germline V gives CDR1 SGHDN, CDR2 FVKESK. The CDR3 has 21 amino acids. This CDR3 reads CASRRKSGTSGRRGFVDEQFF. CDR3 sequence (DNA): TGTGCCAGCAGACGCAAATCCGGGACTAGCGGGAGGCGTGGCTTCGTTGATGAGCAGTTCTTC.

The chain uses TRBV7-2 and TRBJ1-2; 7 positions agree with TRBD1. Trimming removed 2 bases from V and 1 base from J; junction bases left unmatched: 10. The CDR3 runs to 17 residues. CDR1 and CDR2 from the germline V gene are SGHTA and FQGNSA. CDR3 loop: CASSLRTGADRNYGYTF. DNA of the CDR3: TGTGCCAGCAGCTTAAGGACAGGTGCAGACCGTAACTATGGCTACACCTTC. The complete variable domain, with remaining parts taken from reference TRBV7-2 and TRBJ1-2, reads GAGVSQSPSNKVTEKGKDVELRCDPISGHTALYWYRQSLGQGLEFLIYFQGNSAPDKSGLPSDRFSAERTGGSVSTLTIQRTQQEDSAVYLCASSLRTGADRNYGYTFGSGTRLTVV.